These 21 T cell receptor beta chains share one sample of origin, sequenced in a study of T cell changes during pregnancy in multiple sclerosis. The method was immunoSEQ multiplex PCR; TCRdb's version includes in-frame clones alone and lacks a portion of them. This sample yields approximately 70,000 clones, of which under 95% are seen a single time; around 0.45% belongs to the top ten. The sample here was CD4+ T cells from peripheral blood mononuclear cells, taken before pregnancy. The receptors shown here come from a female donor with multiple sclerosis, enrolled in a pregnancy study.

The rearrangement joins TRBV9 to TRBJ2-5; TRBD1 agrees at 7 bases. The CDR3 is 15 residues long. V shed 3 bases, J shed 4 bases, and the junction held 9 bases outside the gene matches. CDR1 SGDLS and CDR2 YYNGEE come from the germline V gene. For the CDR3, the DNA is TGTGCCAGCAGCGCAAAGACAGGGTATAGAGAGACCCAGTACTTC. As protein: CASSAKTGYRETQYF.

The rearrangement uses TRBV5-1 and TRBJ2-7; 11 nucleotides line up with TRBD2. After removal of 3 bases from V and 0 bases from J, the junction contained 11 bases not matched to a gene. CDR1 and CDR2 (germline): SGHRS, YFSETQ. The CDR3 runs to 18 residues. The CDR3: CASSSGGSSGRPSYEQYF. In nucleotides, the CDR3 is TGCGCCAGCAGCTCCGGCGGCTCTAGCGGGAGGCCCTCCTACGAGCAGTACTTC.

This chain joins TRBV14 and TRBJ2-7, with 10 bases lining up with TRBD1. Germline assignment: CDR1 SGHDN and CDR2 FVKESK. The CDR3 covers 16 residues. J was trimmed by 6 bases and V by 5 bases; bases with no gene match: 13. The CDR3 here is CASSVLPGQGVSEQYF. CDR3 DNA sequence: TGTGCCAGCAGCGTACTGCCCGGACAGGGGGTCTCCGAGCAGTACTTC.

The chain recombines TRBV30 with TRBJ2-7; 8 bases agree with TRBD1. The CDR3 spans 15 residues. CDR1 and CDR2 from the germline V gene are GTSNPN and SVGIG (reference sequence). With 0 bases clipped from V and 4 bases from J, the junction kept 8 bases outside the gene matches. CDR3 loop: CAWSVQGRGRYEQYF. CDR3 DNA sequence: TGTGCCTGGAGTGTTCAGGGCAGGGGGCGATACGAGCAGTACTTC.

The CDR3 is CASSRTGQSYGYTF. CDR3 DNA sequence: TGTGCCAGCAGCCGTACGGGACAGTCCTATGGCTACACCTTC. The rearrangement links TRBV7-2 to TRBJ1-2, with 7 bases fitting TRBD1. V lost 5 bases to trimming and J lost 4 bases; unmatched junction nucleotides: 7. The CDR3 totals 14 residues. Germline-derived CDR1 and CDR2 are SGHTA and FQGNSA.

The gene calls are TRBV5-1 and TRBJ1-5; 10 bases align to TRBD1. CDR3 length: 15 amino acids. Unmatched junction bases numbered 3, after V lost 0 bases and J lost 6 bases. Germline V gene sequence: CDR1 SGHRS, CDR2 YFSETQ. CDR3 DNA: TGCGCCAGCAGCTTGGGGGACAGGGGAAGTCAGCCCCAGCATTTT. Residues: CASSLGDRGSQPQHF.

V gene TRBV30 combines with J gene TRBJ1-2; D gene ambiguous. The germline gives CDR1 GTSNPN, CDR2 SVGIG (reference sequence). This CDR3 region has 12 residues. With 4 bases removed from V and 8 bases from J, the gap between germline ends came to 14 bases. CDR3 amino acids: CAWNLLATGYTF. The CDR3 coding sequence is TGTGCCTGGAATTTGCTAGCTACCGGCTACACCTTC.

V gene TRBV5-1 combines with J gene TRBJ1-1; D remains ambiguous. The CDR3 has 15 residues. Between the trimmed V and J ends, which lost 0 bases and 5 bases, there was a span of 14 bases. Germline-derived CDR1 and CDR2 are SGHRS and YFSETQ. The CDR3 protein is CASSLAVSGQTEAFF. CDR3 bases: TGCGCCAGCAGCTTGGCTGTTAGTGGGCAAACTGAAGCTTTCTTT.

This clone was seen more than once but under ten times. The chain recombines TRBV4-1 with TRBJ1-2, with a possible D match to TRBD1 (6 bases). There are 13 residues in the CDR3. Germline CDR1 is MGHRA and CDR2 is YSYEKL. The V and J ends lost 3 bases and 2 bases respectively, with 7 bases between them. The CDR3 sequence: CASSQDSNYGYTF. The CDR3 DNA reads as TGCGCCAGCAGCCAGGACAGCAACTATGGCTACACCTTC.

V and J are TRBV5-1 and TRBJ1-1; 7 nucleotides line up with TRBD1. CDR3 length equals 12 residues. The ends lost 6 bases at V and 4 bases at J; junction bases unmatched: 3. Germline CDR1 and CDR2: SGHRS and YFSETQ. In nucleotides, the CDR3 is TGCGCCAGCAACCCAGGGGGCACTGAAGCTTTCTTT. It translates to CASNPGGTEAFF.

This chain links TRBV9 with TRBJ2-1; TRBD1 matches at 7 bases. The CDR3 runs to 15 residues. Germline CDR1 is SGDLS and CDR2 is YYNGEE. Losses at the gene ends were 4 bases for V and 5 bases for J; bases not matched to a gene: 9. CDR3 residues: CASSPRDSLNNEQFF. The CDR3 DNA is TGTGCCAGCAGCCCCCGGGACAGTCTAAACAATGAGCAGTTCTTC.

This CDR3 reads CASSLTGTSGAYEQYF. The CDR3, as DNA: TGCGCCAGCAGCCTAACCGGGACTAGCGGGGCCTACGAGCAGTACTTC. V gene TRBV5-1 combines with J gene TRBJ2-7; 13 bases are a match to TRBD2. With 4 bases clipped from V and 2 bases from J, the junction kept 6 bases outside the gene matches. CDR3 length: 16 amino acids. Per the germline V gene, CDR1 is SGHRS and CDR2 is YFSETQ.

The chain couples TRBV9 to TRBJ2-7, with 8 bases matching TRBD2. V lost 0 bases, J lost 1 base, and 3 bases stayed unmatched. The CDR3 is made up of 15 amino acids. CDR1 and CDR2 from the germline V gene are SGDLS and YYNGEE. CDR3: CASSVGAGDSYEQYF. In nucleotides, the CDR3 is TGTGCCAGCAGCGTAGGAGCGGGAGATTCCTACGAGCAGTACTTC.

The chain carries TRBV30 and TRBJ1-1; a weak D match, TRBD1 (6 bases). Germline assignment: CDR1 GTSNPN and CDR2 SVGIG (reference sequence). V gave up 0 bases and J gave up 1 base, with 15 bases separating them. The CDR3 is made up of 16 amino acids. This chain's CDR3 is CAWSVRTALGNTEAFF. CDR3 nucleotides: TGTGCCTGGAGTGTACGGACAGCCCTGGGGAACACTGAAGCTTTCTTT.

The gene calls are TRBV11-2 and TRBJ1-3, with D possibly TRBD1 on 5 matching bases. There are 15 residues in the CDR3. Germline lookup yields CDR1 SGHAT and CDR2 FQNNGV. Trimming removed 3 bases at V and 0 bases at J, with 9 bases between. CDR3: CASSLGLNSGNTIYF. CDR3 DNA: TGTGCCAGCAGCTTGGGACTGAACTCTGGAAACACCATATATTTT.

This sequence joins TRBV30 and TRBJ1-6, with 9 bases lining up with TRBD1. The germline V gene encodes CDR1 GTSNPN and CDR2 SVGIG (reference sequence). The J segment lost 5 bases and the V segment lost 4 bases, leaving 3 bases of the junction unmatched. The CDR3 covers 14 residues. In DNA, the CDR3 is TGTGCCTGGAAACAGGGGGCAAATAATTCACCCCTCCACTTT. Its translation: CAWKQGANNSPLHF.

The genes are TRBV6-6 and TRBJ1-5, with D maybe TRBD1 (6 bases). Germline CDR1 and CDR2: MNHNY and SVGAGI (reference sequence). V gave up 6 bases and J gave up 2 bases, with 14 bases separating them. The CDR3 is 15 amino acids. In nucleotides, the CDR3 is TGTGCCAGCAGCAAACAGGGAAGAGGCAATCAGCCCCAGCATTTT. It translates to CASSKQGRGNQPQHF.

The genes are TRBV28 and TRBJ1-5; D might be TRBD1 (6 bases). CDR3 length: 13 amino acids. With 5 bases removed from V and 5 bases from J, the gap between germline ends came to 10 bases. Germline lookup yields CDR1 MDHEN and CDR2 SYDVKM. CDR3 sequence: CASSGTQHQPQHF. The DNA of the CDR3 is TGTGCCAGCAGTGGGACACAGCATCAGCCCCAGCATTTT.

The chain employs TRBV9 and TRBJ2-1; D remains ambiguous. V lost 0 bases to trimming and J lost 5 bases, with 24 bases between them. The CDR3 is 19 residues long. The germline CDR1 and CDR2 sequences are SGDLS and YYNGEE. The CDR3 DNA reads TGTGCCAGCAGCGTAGGTATGGTAGCTCCCGGGTCCCCTAACAATGAGCAGTTCTTC. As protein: CASSVGMVAPGSPNNEQFF.

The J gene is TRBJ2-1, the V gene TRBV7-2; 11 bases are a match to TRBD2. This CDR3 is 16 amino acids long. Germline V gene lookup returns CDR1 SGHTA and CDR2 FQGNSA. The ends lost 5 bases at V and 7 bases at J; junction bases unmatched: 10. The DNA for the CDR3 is TGTGCCAGCAGCCGAGGGACTAGCGGTGGGCGTAATGAGCAGTTCTTC. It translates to CASSRGTSGGRNEQFF.

This CDR3 is CASSIWQGRLDEQFF. CDR3 in DNA: TGTGCCAGTAGTATATGGCAGGGTAGGTTGGATGAGCAGTTCTTC. This chain links TRBV19 with TRBJ2-1; D is possibly TRBD1 (5 bases). Trimming pared 2 bases from V and 8 bases from J, leaving 16 bases between. The CDR3 spans 15 residues. Germline CDR1 reads LNHDA; CDR2 reads SQIVND (reference sequence).